This T cell receptor (beta chain) was identified in a study of vaccination effects on CD4 cells after COVID-19. On the study more broadly: Convalescent patient samples, from a couple of individuals, date to 16 days and one week before vaccination. General study points: Marked contraction was observed in infection-induced and vaccine-induced clones late after vaccination.

The data were produced by immunoSEQ multiplex PCR, yet TCRdb's version contains in-frame clones alone and is incomplete. The table has about 45,000 clones, roughly 65% seen once. The junction had 6 bases not matched to a gene; V was cut back by 3 bases and J by 0 bases. CDR3 size: 16 residues. In germline, CDR1 is DFQATT, CDR2 SNEGSKA (reference sequence). ViraFEST expansion of antigen-specific CD4+ T cells with viral peptide pools preceded sequencing. Isolating CD4+ T cells followed approximately 9 days of culture. Infection with SARS-CoV-2 occurred in the person between March and December 2020, and PCR confirmed it. Cultivation was performed at 1.5 million to 2.5 million PBMC per well with around 10 IU/ml IL-2 and around 10 ug/ml peptides added. At days 3 and 7, half of the medium was exchanged for IL-2 medium. In the case of this clone: Its matching antigen is unknown.

The sequencing here drew on CD4+ T cells from PBMCs cultured with a peptide pool, taken before COVID-19 vaccination. The origin of this receptor is a human donor who had a prior SARS-CoV-2 infection. This chain uses TRBV20-1 with TRBJ2-1; 9 bases fit TRBD2. CDR3 loop: CSASRSGGPSYNEQFF. CDR3 nucleotide sequence: TGCAGTGCTAGTAGAAGCGGGGGGCCCTCCTACAATGAGCAGTTCTTC.